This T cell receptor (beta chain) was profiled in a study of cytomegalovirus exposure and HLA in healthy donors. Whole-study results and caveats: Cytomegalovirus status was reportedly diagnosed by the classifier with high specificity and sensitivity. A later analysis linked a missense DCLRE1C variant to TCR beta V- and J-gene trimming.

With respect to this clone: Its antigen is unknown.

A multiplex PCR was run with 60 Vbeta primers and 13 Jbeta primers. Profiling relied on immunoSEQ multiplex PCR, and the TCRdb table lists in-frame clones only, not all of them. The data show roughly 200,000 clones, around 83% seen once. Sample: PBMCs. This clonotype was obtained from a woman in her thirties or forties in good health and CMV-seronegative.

The CDR3 DNA is TGTGCCAGTAGCATCCTCTACTTATTGACTAGCGGGAAAAACACCGGGGAGCTGTTTTTT. Its translation is CASSILYLLTSGKNTGELFF. This chain uses TRBV19 with TRBJ2-2, with 11 nucleotides matching TRBD2. The germline gives CDR1 LNHDA, CDR2 SQIVND (reference sequence). This CDR3 spans 20 amino acids. Trimming cost V 6 bases and J 2 bases; bases outside gene matches: 17.